Below are 18 T cell receptor beta chains sequenced from a single sample in a study of identical twins. TCRdb called the 5' RACE reads again in MiXCR, with one record for every CDR3 protein. The data hold more than 600,000 distinct CDR3 sequences, with 18% observed a single time. This sample was also put to use in a study of T cells expressing NK-cell markers.

Sequencing was done on a sample of PBMCs. The source of these receptors is a woman between 18 and 30 years old in good health.

Only a few counts were recorded for this clonotype. V is TRBV9 and J is TRBJ2-1; D is possibly TRBD2 (6 bases). The CDR3 is made up of 13 amino acids. Trimming shortened V by 7 bases and J by 2 bases, and 10 bases separated the two germline ends. Germline loops: CDR1 SGDLS, CDR2 YYNGEE. CDR3 bases: TGTGCCAGCGGAGGGGACCCCTACAATGAGCAGTTCTTC. Translation gives CASGGDPYNEQFF.

The rearrangement links TRBV5-1 to TRBJ2-2; no clear D. Trimming stripped 4 bases from V and 4 bases from J, with 14 bases between. CDR3 length equals 15 residues. The V gene's germline CDR1 is SGHRS and CDR2 YFSETQ. The DNA of the CDR3 is TGCGCCAGCAGCGCCTCCGGGTCTACCACCGGGGAGCTGTTTTTT. This codes for CASSASGSTTGELFF.

In its sample, this clonotype was seen a few times. The J gene is TRBJ2-1, the V gene TRBV29-1, with 11 bases fitting TRBD2. Germline V gene sequence: CDR1 SQVTM, CDR2 ANQGSEA. Trimming cost V 1 base and J 10 bases; bases outside gene matches: 6. The length of the CDR3 is 14 residues. This CDR3 reads CSVEVTSGRFEQFF. The CDR3 DNA reads as TGCAGCGTTGAAGTTACTAGCGGGAGATTCGAGCAGTTCTTC.

The chain couples TRBV5-1 to TRBJ1-2; D gene unclear. This CDR3 region has 13 residues. The germline V gene has CDR1 SGHRS and CDR2 YFSETQ. Trimming shortened V by 1 base and J by 8 bases, and 12 bases separated the two germline ends. CDR3: CASSLLRTDGYTF. The DNA of the CDR3 is TGCGCCAGCAGCTTGCTGCGGACGGACGGCTACACCTTC.

This clonotype showed up just a few times. CDR3 protein: CASSYSATVNYGYTF. Written as DNA, the CDR3 is TGTGCCAGCAGTTACTCGGCGACAGTAAACTATGGCTACACCTTC. The rearrangement joins TRBV6-5 to TRBJ1-2, with D tentatively TRBD1 (5 bases). V was trimmed by 0 bases and J by 2 bases, leaving 10 bases between them. Germline CDR1 reads MNHEY; CDR2 reads SVGAGI. CDR3 size: 15 residues.

This clonotype has more than one count but fewer than ten. The rearrangement joins TRBV5-1 to TRBJ2-1; D gene ambiguous. The CDR3 has 13 residues. V gave up 4 bases and J gave up 5 bases, with 10 bases separating them. CDR1 is SGHRS, CDR2 YFSETQ, per germline. In DNA, the CDR3 is TGCGCCAGCAGCCTATACTACGACAATGAGCAGTTCTTC. It specifies CASSLYYDNEQFF. Full variable domain (missing parts from reference TRBV5-1 and TRBJ2-1): KAGVTQTPRYLIKTRGQQVTLSCSPISGHRSVSWYQQTPGQGLQFLFEYFSETQRNKGNFPGRFSGRQFSNSRSEMNVSTLELGDSALYLCASSLYYDNEQFFGPGTRLTVL.

This clonotype was counted only a few times. The J gene is TRBJ1-2, the V gene TRBV7-2; D is unclear. The CDR3 totals 13 residues. Germline lookup yields CDR1 SGHTA and CDR2 FQGNSA. Trimming cost V 1 base and J 7 bases, with 10 bases left between them. The CDR3 DNA is TGTGCCAGCAGCTTAGGACTATTTGTTGGCTACACCTTC. Translated, it gives CASSLGLFVGYTF.

V gene TRBV7-9 combines with J gene TRBJ2-1; tentatively, D is TRBD2 (6 bases). This CDR3 contains 16 residues. Germline loops: CDR1 SEHNR, CDR2 FQNEAQ (reference sequence). The germline V and J ends were trimmed by 5 bases and 8 bases, with 22 bases remaining between them. The DNA for the CDR3 is TGTGCCAGCAGCCCCGTCCTAACGGGGGAGCGCGATGAGCAGTTCTTC. Its translation is CASSPVLTGERDEQFF.

This clonotype showed up just a few times. The rearrangement joins TRBV29-1 to TRBJ2-1, with D perhaps TRBD1 (5 bases). V was cut by 1 base and J by 7 bases, with 11 bases left in between. CDR3 length: 13 residues. Germline V gene sequence: CDR1 SQVTM, CDR2 ANQGSEA. The CDR3 reads CSVEALPGNEQFF. The CDR3 DNA reads TGCAGCGTTGAAGCTCTGCCAGGGAATGAGCAGTTCTTC.

This clonotype was detected a few times. The chain employs TRBV20-1 and TRBJ2-5, with TRBD2 identical over 8 bases. Germline CDR1 reads DFQATT; CDR2 reads SNEGSKA (reference sequence). J lost 5 bases, V lost 2 bases, and 1 base had no gene match. There are 12 residues in the CDR3. For the CDR3, the DNA is TGCAGTGCTAGATCTAGCGGGGAGACCCAGTACTTC. Its protein is CSARSSGETQYF.

The V gene is TRBV4-1, the J gene TRBJ1-1; no clear D gene. The CDR3 spans 13 residues. Germline assignment: CDR1 MGHRA and CDR2 YSYEKL. V lost 0 bases to trimming and J lost 10 bases, with 12 bases between them. CDR3 in amino acids: CASSQDGEEGAFF. In DNA, the CDR3 is TGCGCCAGCAGCCAAGATGGGGAAGAGGGAGCTTTCTTT.

This chain links TRBV4-3 with TRBJ2-6; 9 bases align to TRBD1. Germline V gene data show CDR1 as LGHNA and CDR2 as YSLEER. The CDR3 length is 18 residues. The J segment lost 2 bases and the V segment lost 1 base, leaving 6 bases of the junction unmatched. The CDR3 is CASSQAGQGLPGANVLTF. The CDR3 coding sequence is TGCGCCAGCAGCCAAGCGGGACAGGGTTTGCCTGGGGCCAACGTCCTGACTTTC.

There are a few counts of this clonotype. The genes are TRBV6-1 and TRBJ2-2, with 8 positions matching TRBD2. J lost 0 bases, V lost 7 bases, and 4 bases had no gene match. Germline-derived CDR1 and CDR2 are MNHNS and SASEGT. The CDR3 consists of 15 residues. CDR3 loop: CASKSGRTNTGELFF. In DNA form, the CDR3 reads TGTGCCAGCAAAAGCGGGAGAACGAACACCGGGGAGCTGTTTTTT.

The chain links TRBV24-1 to TRBJ2-1; perhaps D is TRBD1 or TRBD2 (6 bases each). The CDR3 has 13 amino acids. Germline-derived CDR1 and CDR2 are KGHDR and SFDVKD. V lost 10 bases to trimming and J lost 8 bases, with 17 bases between them. The CDR3 spells CATKQGGHDEQFF. The CDR3 DNA sequence: TGTGCCACAAAACAGGGAGGACACGATGAGCAGTTCTTC.

J is TRBJ2-7 and V is TRBV4-3; unclear D gene. The length of the CDR3 is 19 residues. The ends were cut back, 0 bases at V and 0 bases at J, with 21 bases in the middle. Germline V CDR1 and CDR2: LGHNA, YSLEER. The CDR3 sequence: CASSQDTHSRPPVSYEQYF. The CDR3 DNA sequence: TGCGCCAGCAGCCAAGATACTCACTCCCGTCCCCCCGTCTCCTACGAGCAGTACTTC.

This clonotype was counted between two and nine times. This chain uses TRBV12-3 or TRBV12-4 with TRBJ1-1, with D maybe TRBD1 (5 bases). This CDR3 spans 13 amino acids. Trimming stripped 1 base from V and 8 bases from J, with 11 bases between. The CDR3 loop reads CASSLVQGAEAFF. CDR3 bases: TGTGCCAGCAGTTTAGTGCAAGGGGCAGAAGCTTTCTTT.

V and J are TRBV2 and TRBJ2-2; unclear D gene. The V end was cut by 7 bases, the J end by 8 bases, with 5 bases between. CDR3 length: 10 amino acids. Germline V CDR1 and CDR2: SNHLY, FYNNEI. The CDR3: CASNGGELFF. The CDR3 DNA reads as TGTGCCAGCAATGGAGGGGAGCTGTTTTTT.

This clonotype was seen a handful of times. The gene calls are TRBV7-2 and TRBJ2-6; D not resolved. The V end lost 7 bases, the J end lost 8 bases, and 15 bases lay between the germline ends. The CDR3 length is 14 residues. The germline gives CDR1 SGHTA, CDR2 FQGNSA. As DNA, the CDR3 is TGTGCCAGCACCAGCTTTCTGGGATCCAACGTCCTGACTTTC. Residues: CASTSFLGSNVLTF. Full variable domain (remainder filled in from reference TRBV7-2 and TRBJ2-6): GAGVSQSPSNKVTEKGKDVELRCDPISGHTALYWYRQSLGQGLEFLIYFQGNSAPDKSGLPSDRFSAERTGGSVSTLTIQRTQQEDSAVYLCASTSFLGSNVLTFGAGSRLTVL.